This section outlines one T cell receptor (beta chain) sequence together with its context. This specimen comes from a study of cytomegalovirus exposure and HLA in healthy donors. Vbeta (60) and Jbeta (13) primers were used in the PCR. Profiled with immunoSEQ multiplex PCR; TCRdb holds only in-frame clones, not every one. The data show approximately 170,000 clones, approximately 86% seen once. V gave up 3 bases and J gave up 1 base, with 11 bases separating them. Per germline, CDR1 MNHEY and CDR2 SMNVEV (reference sequence). The CDR3 extends over 15 amino acids. The chain links TRBV27 to TRBJ2-3; weak D call: TRBD1 (6 bases). What was sequenced was PBMCs. The TCR comes from a male donor in good health and CMV-seronegative. The CDR3 loop is CASSFLGARTDTQYF. The CDR3 region has the DNA TGTGCCAGCAGTTTCCTGGGGGCGCGCACAGATACGCAGTATTTT.